This T cell receptor beta chain was documented in a study of T cells after yellow fever vaccination. General study points: Re-detected after boosting: most primary clones, 96% of CD4 and less than 90% of CD8.

This clonotype has a count of ten or more. TCRdb ran MiXCR on the 5' RACE reads and lists one entry per CDR3 protein. The data contain 50,000 or so distinct CDR3 sequences, about 6.6% of them singletons. V lost 3 bases to trimming and J lost 4 bases, with 8 bases between them. CDR1 and CDR2 (germline): SEHNR, FQNEAQ (reference sequence). The length of the CDR3 is 13 residues. This chain uses TRBV7-9 with TRBJ2-3, with unresolved D. The TCR comes from a young man who received the YFV17D yellow fever vaccine. Sequenced here: CD8+ T cells not binding an NS4B(214-222) dextramer, sorted from PBMCs, sampled more than 40 days after the first yellow fever vaccination. The CDR3 loop is CASSLTLADTQYF. The CDR3, as DNA: TGTGCCAGCAGCTTGACCCTGGCAGATACGCAGTATTTT.